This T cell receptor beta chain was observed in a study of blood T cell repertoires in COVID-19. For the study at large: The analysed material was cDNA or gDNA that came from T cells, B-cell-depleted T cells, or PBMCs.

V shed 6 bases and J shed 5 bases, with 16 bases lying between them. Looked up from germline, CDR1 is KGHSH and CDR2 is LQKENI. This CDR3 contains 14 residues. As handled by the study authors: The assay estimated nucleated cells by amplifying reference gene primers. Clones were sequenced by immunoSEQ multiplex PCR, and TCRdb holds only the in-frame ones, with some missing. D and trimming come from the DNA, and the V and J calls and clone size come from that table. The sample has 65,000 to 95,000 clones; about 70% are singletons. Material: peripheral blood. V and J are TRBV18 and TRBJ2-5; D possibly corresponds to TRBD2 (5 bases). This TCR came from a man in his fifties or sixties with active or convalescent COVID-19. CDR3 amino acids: CASSPTVPGETQYF. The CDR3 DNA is TGTGCCAGCTCCCCGACCGTTCCGGGGGAGACCCAGTACTTC.